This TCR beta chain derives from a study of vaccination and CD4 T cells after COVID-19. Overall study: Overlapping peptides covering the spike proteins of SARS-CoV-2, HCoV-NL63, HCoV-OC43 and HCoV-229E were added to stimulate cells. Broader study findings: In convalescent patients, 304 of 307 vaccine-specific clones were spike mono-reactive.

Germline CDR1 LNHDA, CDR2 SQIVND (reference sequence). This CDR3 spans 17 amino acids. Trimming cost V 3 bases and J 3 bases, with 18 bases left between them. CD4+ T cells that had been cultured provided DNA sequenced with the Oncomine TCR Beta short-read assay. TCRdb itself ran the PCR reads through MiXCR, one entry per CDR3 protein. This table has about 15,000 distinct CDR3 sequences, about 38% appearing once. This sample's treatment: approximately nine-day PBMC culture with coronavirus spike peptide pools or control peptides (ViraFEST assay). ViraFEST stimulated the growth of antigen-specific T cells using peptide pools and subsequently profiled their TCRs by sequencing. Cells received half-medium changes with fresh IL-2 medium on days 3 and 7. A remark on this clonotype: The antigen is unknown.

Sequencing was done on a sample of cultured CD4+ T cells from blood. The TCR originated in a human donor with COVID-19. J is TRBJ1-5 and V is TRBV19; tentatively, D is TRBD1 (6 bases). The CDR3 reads CASSMEGRTGHNQPQHF. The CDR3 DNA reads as TGTGCCAGTAGTATGGAGGGCCGTACAGGGCACAATCAGCCCCAGCATTTT.